One sample yielded the 32 T cell receptor beta chains listed below, sequenced in a study of blood T cell repertoires in COVID-19. Only in-frame clones appear in the TCRdb table, and some are missing; sequencing was by immunoSEQ multiplex PCR. This table holds about 440,000 clones, around 89% found once. Material: peripheral blood. These receptors were obtained from a woman aged 25 to 39 with acute or convalescent COVID-19.

This clone was seen just once. The chain joins TRBV6-5 to TRBJ1-2; 7 bases are a match to TRBD1. In germline, CDR1 is MNHEY, CDR2 SVGAGI. This CDR3 comprises 14 residues. Losses at the gene ends were 7 bases for V and 4 bases for J; bases not matched to a gene: 9. CDR3 coding DNA: TGTGCCAGCACAATCCAGGGGGGCTTCTATGGCTACACCTTC. Protein: CASTIQGGFYGYTF.

The J gene is TRBJ2-7, the V gene TRBV30, with TRBD1 identical over 9 bases. CDR1 GTSNPN and CDR2 SVGIG come from the germline V gene (reference sequence). Trimming removed 5 bases from V and 3 bases from J; junction bases left unmatched: 5. This CDR3 is 13 amino acids long. This CDR3 is CAWGSGQGYEQYF. CDR3 coding DNA: TGTGCCTGGGGCTCGGGACAGGGCTACGAGCAGTACTTC.

The chain joins TRBV7-2 to TRBJ1-5; the D gene is possibly TRBD1 (5 bases). Trimming took off 2 bases at V and 6 bases at J, with 11 bases between the two ends. Germline V gene lookup returns CDR1 SGHTA and CDR2 FQGNSA. The CDR3 spans 14 residues. CDR3 nucleotide sequence: TGTGCCAGCAGCTTATTGGCAGGGCGTCAGCCCCAGCATTTT. Amino acids: CASSLLAGRQPQHF.

The V call is TRBV29-1, the J call TRBJ1-1, with 9 bases fitting TRBD1. The CDR3 spans 13 residues. V shed 6 bases, J shed 4 bases, and the junction held 6 bases outside the gene matches. Germline CDR1 SQVTM, CDR2 ANQGSEA. The CDR3 spells CSVVGQGLTEAFF. CDR3 nucleotides: TGCAGCGTCGTGGGACAGGGACTCACTGAAGCTTTCTTT.

This chain connects TRBV19 to TRBJ2-3; 9 positions agree with TRBD1. Looked up from germline, CDR1 is LNHDA and CDR2 is SQIVND (reference sequence). The CDR3 is 16 amino acids. The ends lost 4 bases at V and 6 bases at J; junction bases unmatched: 11. The DNA for the CDR3 is TGTGCCAGTAGTACCCCACCGGGACAGGGACGGGATACGCAGTATTTT. Translation: CASSTPPGQGRDTQYF.

The gene calls are TRBV4-2 and TRBJ2-2; D unresolved. From germline, CDR1 is LGHNA and CDR2 YNFKEQ. The germline V and J ends were trimmed by 0 bases and 0 bases, with 5 bases remaining between them. The CDR3 loop spans 15 amino acids. CDR3 nucleotide sequence: TGTGCCAGCAGCCAAGATCCAGCGAACACCGGGGAGCTGTTTTTT. Translation: CASSQDPANTGELFF.

This rearrangement joins TRBV4-2 to TRBJ1-2, with D perhaps matching TRBD1 (6 bases). V gave up 3 bases and J gave up 8 bases, with 16 bases separating them. The CDR3 totals 14 residues. The germline V gene encodes CDR1 LGHNA and CDR2 YNFKEQ. In DNA form, the CDR3 reads TGTGCCAGCAGCCACACACGGGGGGGCGTAGGCTACACCTTC. Its translation: CASSHTRGGVGYTF.

This chain connects TRBV5-8 to TRBJ1-1, with D tentatively TRBD1 (5 bases). V lost 0 bases to trimming and J lost 1 base, with 16 bases between them. The CDR3 has 17 amino acids. Germline V CDR1 and CDR2: SGHTS, YDEGEE. Here the CDR3 reads CASSLAGLRAANTEAFF. CDR3 sequence (DNA): TGTGCCAGCAGCTTGGCGGGACTCCGGGCGGCGAACACTGAAGCTTTCTTT.

V usage is TRBV27 and J usage is TRBJ2-3, with 13 positions matching TRBD2. Germline assignment: CDR1 MNHEY and CDR2 SMNVEV (reference sequence). The CDR3 loop spans 15 amino acids. V gave up 5 bases and J gave up 5 bases; unmatched junction bases: 4. CDR3 region: CASSLGTSGEDTQYF. DNA for the CDR3: TGTGCCAGCAGTCTAGGGACTAGCGGGGAAGATACGCAGTATTTT.

The chain uses TRBV29-1 and TRBJ2-2, with TRBD2 as a possible D gene (6 bases). This CDR3 contains 16 residues. Trimming took 6 bases from V and 2 from J, leaving 19 bases between them. CDR1 and CDR2 from the germline V gene are SQVTM and ANQGSEA. CDR3 in amino acids: CSVGDLGSGNTGELFF. CDR3 bases: TGCAGCGTGGGGGACTTGGGTAGCGGAAACACCGGGGAGCTGTTTTTT.

V is TRBV6-2 or TRBV6-3 and J is TRBJ2-1, with 13 bases that match TRBD2. The V gene end was trimmed by 0 bases and the J gene end by 7 bases; junction bases not matched to a gene: 3. There are 16 residues in the CDR3. CDR1 and CDR2 (germline): MNHEY, SVGEGT. The CDR3 sequence: CASSYSTSGGSNEQFF. The DNA of the CDR3 is TGTGCCAGCAGTTACTCGACTAGCGGGGGGTCTAATGAGCAGTTCTTC.

The V and J genes are TRBV5-4 and TRBJ2-5; 7 bases are a match to TRBD1. Germline CDR1 SGHNT, CDR2 YYREEE (reference sequence). The CDR3 has 14 amino acids. V shed 1 base, J shed 5 bases, and the junction held 5 bases outside the gene matches. CDR3 amino acids: CASSLIGQVETQYF. The CDR3 region has the DNA TGTGCCAGCAGCTTGATTGGACAGGTCGAGACCCAGTACTTC.

The chain is built from TRBV10-1 and TRBJ2-2; 7 bases agree with TRBD2. The trim removed 0 bases at V and 11 bases at J, leaving 6 bases unmatched. This CDR3 spans 14 amino acids. The V gene's germline CDR1 is WNHNN and CDR2 SYGVQD (reference sequence). DNA for the CDR3: TGCGCCAGCAGTGAGTCTGTAGCGGGCGGAGAGCTGTTTTTT. Its protein product is CASSESVAGGELFF.

The chain joins TRBV18 to TRBJ2-5; D is unresolved. The CDR3 is 13 residues long. Looked up from germline, CDR1 is KGHSH and CDR2 is LQKENI. Between the trimmed V and J ends, which lost 2 bases and 5 bases, there was a span of 9 bases. CDR3 sequence reads: CASSPTARETQYF. The CDR3 bases are TGTGCCAGCTCACCAACAGCACGGGAGACCCAGTACTTC.

CDR3 in amino acids: CATSDGYNEQFF. The CDR3 coding sequence is TGTGCCACCAGTGACGGTTACAATGAGCAGTTCTTC. The chain combines TRBV24-1 with TRBJ2-1; D gene unclear. V dropped 4 bases and J dropped 4 bases, with 4 bases sitting between them. The CDR3 has 12 residues. Germline-derived CDR1 and CDR2 are KGHDR and SFDVKD.

The chain links TRBV2 to TRBJ2-6; D call uncertain. The CDR3 has 16 amino acids. V was pared by 0 bases and J by 4 bases, with 10 bases between. Germline V gene sequence: CDR1 SNHLY, CDR2 FYNNEI. Written as DNA, the CDR3 is TGTGCCAGCAGTGAAGCGCGGAGTGTCGGGGCCAACGTCCTGACTTTC. This codes for CASSEARSVGANVLTF.

This chain uses TRBV3-1 (or the pseudogene TRBV3-2) with TRBJ2-2; maybe TRBD2 (5 bases). The CDR3 extends over 16 amino acids. CDR1 is LGHDT and CDR2 is YNNKEL in the germline V gene (reference sequence). With 4 bases removed from V and 4 bases from J, the gap between germline ends came to 16 bases. CDR3 in DNA: TGTGCCAGCAGCCCCGCGAGCGGCTCGGTCACCGGGGAGCTGTTTTTT. Amino acids: CASSPASGSVTGELFF.

This rearrangement joins TRBV28 to TRBJ2-5; TRBD1 might be the D (5 bases). This CDR3 is 13 amino acids long. Germline V gene lookup returns CDR1 MDHEN and CDR2 SYDVKM. Trimming removed 8 bases at V and 5 bases at J, with 15 bases between. CDR3 region: CASAPGRVETQYF. As DNA, the CDR3 is TGTGCCAGCGCCCCAGGGCGTGTTGAGACCCAGTACTTC.

The genes are TRBV7-2 and TRBJ1-6, with D unresolved. Trimming left V 4 bases short and J 7 bases short, with 17 bases between. The CDR3 length is 16 residues. Germline V CDR1 and CDR2: SGHTA, FQGNSA. CDR3 sequence reads: CASSSSPPARNSPLHF. CDR3 nucleotide sequence: TGTGCCAGCAGCTCTTCCCCGCCGGCTAGGAATTCACCCCTCCACTTT.

The chain couples TRBV18 to TRBJ1-3; no reliable D call. This CDR3 spans 17 amino acids. V lost 5 bases to trimming and J lost 0 bases, with 17 bases between them. Germline lookup yields CDR1 KGHSH and CDR2 LQKENI. In nucleotides, the CDR3 is TGTGCCAGCTCAACCGGTGGTCTAATAAGCTCTGGAAACACCATATATTTT. Its protein is CASSTGGLISSGNTIYF.

A remark on this clone: The identical CDR3 is also encoded by other nucleotide sequences in the sample. The CDR3 reads CATSRDLTGGGGYTF. CDR3 bases: TGTGCCACCAGCAGAGATCTCACAGGGGGTGGTGGCTACACCTTC. The chain uses TRBV15 and TRBJ1-2; 8 bases align to TRBD1. The V and J ends lost 0 bases and 7 bases, in that order; junction bases with no gene match: 7. The CDR3 totals 15 residues. Germline V gene data show CDR1 as LNHNV and CDR2 as YYDKDF (reference sequence).

This clone was counted once. The V and J genes are TRBV7-8 and TRBJ2-2, with D possibly TRBD2 on 5 matching bases. Trimming cost V 2 bases and J 5 bases, with 24 bases left between them. Per the germline V gene, CDR1 is SGHVS and CDR2 is FQNEAQ. CDR3 length: 19 residues. The CDR3 loop reads CASSLYTAQTTLMTGELFF. CDR3 DNA sequence: TGTGCCAGCAGCTTATACACAGCCCAGACTACCCTGATGACCGGGGAGCTGTTTTTT.

The chain recombines TRBV5-1 with TRBJ1-1; D is perhaps TRBD1 (5 bases). This CDR3 is built from 15 residues. Germline-derived CDR1 and CDR2 are SGHRS and YFSETQ. V lost 4 bases, J lost 6 bases, and 19 bases lay in between. The CDR3 coding sequence is TGCGCCAGCAGCGAGGGGAGGCGGGGGACTCCTGAAGCTTTCTTT. This sequence encodes CASSEGRRGTPEAFF.

V usage is TRBV30 and J usage is TRBJ1-1; 8 nucleotides align to TRBD1. This CDR3 is built from 15 residues. Losses at the gene ends were 2 bases for V and 5 bases for J; bases not matched to a gene: 10. Germline values: CDR1 GTSNPN, CDR2 SVGIG (reference sequence). CDR3 sequence (DNA): TGTGCCTGGAGTTTACATGCAGGGGGCCGGACTGAAGCTTTCTTT. Its translation: CAWSLHAGGRTEAFF.

This chain connects TRBV15 to TRBJ1-6, with D unresolved. The CDR3 contains 15 residues. CDR1 and CDR2 (germline): LNHNV, YYDKDF (reference sequence). Between the trimmed V and J ends, which lost 0 bases and 0 bases, there was a span of 3 bases. CDR3 amino acids: CATSRDNSYNSPLHF. CDR3 nucleotides: TGTGCCACCAGCAGAGATAACTCCTATAATTCACCCCTCCACTTT.

The rearrangement joins TRBV14 to TRBJ1-6; the match to TRBD1 covers 7 bases. CDR1 and CDR2 from the germline V gene are SGHDN and FVKESK. The V segment lost 0 bases and the J segment 10 bases; nucleotides outside the gene matches: 3. This CDR3 has 14 residues. CDR3 nucleotide sequence: TGTGCCAGCAGCCAAGATCAGGGGGAATCACCCCTCCACTTT. Translated, it gives CASSQDQGESPLHF. Full variable domain (rest looked up from reference TRBV14 and TRBJ1-6): EAGVTQFPSHSVIEKGQTVTLRCDPISGHDNLYWYRRVMGKEIKFLLHFVKESKQDESGMPNNRFLAERTGGTYSTLKVQPAELEDSGVYFCASSQDQGESPLHFGNGTRLTVT.

CDR3 nucleotides: TGTGCCAGCAGAAGAATTGACAGGGTGGCTGAAGCTTTCTTT. Its translation: CASRRIDRVAEAFF. The chain has TRBV6-5 and TRBJ1-1, with TRBD1 identical over 7 bases. This CDR3 has 14 residues. Trimming removed 6 bases from V and 6 bases from J; junction bases left unmatched: 10. Per the germline V gene, CDR1 is MNHEY and CDR2 is SVGAGI.

V usage is TRBV24-1 and J usage is TRBJ1-1; TRBD1 is a possible D gene (6 bases). This CDR3 has 12 residues. Germline V gene lookup returns CDR1 KGHDR and CDR2 SFDVKD. Trimming cost V 4 bases and J 5 bases, with 7 bases left between them. The CDR3 sequence is CATSDTGTEAFF. CDR3 nucleotides: TGTGCCACCAGTGACACAGGGACTGAAGCTTTCTTT.

The V and J genes are TRBV3-1 (or the pseudogene TRBV3-2) and TRBJ1-6; D is unclear. The CDR3 loop spans 15 amino acids. V was cut by 2 bases and J by 1 base, with 6 bases left in between. Looked up from germline, CDR1 is LGHDT and CDR2 is YNNKEL (reference sequence). The CDR3, as DNA: TGTGCCAGCAGCCAAACAGCATCCTATAATTCACCCCTCCACTTT. It is translated as CASSQTASYNSPLHF.

The chain uses TRBV24-1 and TRBJ2-7; possible D gene TRBD1, 6 bases. Trimming took off 0 bases at V and 0 bases at J, with 11 bases between the two ends. Per the germline V gene, CDR1 is KGHDR and CDR2 is SFDVKD. The CDR3 runs 16 residues. The chain's CDR3 is CATSDLRRGPSYEQYF. CDR3 sequence (DNA): TGTGCCACCAGTGATTTGCGCAGGGGACCCTCCTACGAGCAGTACTTC.

The CDR3 here is CASSDPMPGSPYGYTF. The CDR3 bases are TGTGCCAGCAGTGACCCAATGCCTGGCAGTCCCTATGGCTACACCTTC. V usage is TRBV6-4 and J usage is TRBJ1-2, with D hard to call. Germline V CDR1 and CDR2: MRHNA, SNTAGT. CDR3 length equals 16 residues. V was trimmed by 2 bases and J by 4 bases, leaving 17 bases between them.

This sequence joins TRBV30 and TRBJ1-6, with D possibly being TRBD1 (5 bases). The CDR3 sequence is 12 residues long. The germline gives CDR1 GTSNPN, CDR2 SVGIG (reference sequence). The V end was cut by 4 bases, the J end by 8 bases, with 9 bases between. This chain's CDR3 is CAWTGLYSPLHF. CDR3 nucleotide sequence: TGTGCCTGGACGGGACTTTATTCACCCCTCCACTTT.